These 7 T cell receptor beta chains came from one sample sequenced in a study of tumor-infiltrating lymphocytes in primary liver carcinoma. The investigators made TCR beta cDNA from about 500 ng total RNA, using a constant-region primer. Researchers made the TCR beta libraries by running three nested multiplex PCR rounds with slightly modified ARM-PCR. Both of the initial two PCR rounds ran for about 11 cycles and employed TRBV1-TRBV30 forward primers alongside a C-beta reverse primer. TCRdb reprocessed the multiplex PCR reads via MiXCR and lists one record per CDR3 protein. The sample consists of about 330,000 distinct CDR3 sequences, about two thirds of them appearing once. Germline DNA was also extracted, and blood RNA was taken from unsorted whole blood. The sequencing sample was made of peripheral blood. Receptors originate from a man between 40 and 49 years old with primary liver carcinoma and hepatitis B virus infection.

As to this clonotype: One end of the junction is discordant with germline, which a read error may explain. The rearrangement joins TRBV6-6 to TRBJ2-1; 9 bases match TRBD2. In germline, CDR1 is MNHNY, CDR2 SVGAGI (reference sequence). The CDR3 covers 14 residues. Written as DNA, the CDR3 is TGTACCAGCAGTTGGACTAGCGTATCCAATGAGCAGTTCTTC. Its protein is CTSSWTSVSNEQFF.

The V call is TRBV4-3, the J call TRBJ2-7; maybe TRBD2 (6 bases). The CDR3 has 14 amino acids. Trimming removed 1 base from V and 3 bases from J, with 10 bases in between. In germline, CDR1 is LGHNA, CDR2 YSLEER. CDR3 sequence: CASSQGSGGYEQYF. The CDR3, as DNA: TGCGCCAGCAGCCAAGGTTCCGGGGGCTACGAGCAGTACTTC.

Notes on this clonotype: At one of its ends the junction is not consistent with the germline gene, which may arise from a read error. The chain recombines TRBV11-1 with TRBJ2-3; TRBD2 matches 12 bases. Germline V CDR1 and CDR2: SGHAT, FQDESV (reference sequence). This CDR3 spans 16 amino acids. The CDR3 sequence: CDSSSRLAGATDTQYF. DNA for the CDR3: TGTGACAGCAGCTCAAGACTAGCGGGAGCTACAGATACGCAGTATTTT.

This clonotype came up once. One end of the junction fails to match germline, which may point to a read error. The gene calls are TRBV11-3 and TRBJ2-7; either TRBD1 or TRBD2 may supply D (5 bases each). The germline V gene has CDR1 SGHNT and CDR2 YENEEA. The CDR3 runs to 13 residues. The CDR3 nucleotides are TGTGCCAGCAACCAGGGACCGATGAGGGAGCAATACTTC. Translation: CASNQGPMREQYF.

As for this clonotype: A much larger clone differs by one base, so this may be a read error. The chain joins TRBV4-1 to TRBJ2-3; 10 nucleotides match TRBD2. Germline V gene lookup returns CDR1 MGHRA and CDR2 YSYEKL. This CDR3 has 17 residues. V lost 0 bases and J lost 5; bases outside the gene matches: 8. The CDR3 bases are TGCGCCAGCAGCCAAGATCAGGCTAGCGGGAGTGGAGATACGCAGTATTTT. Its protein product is CASSQDQASGSGDTQYF.

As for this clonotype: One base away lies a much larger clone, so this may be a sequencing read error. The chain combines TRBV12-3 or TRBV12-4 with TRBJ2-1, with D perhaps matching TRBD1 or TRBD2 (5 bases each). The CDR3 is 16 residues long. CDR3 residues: CASRAMETARGNEQLF. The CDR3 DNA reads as TGTGCCAGCAGGGCAATGGAGACTGCCCGGGGCAATGAGCAGCTCTTC.

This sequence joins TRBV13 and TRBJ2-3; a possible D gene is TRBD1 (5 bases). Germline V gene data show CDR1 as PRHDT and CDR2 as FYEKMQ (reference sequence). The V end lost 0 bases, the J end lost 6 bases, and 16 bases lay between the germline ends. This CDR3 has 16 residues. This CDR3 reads CASSLGLGRAADTQYF. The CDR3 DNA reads TGTGCCAGCAGCTTAGGCCTGGGCAGGGCGGCGGATACGCAGTATTTT.